This TCR beta chain was observed in a study of control samples from healthy donors and cancer patients (dated by TCRdb to about 2020). A remark on this clone: The clone's antigen remains unknown. Base qualities are not at hand, and no much larger clone is one base apart.

The library came from the immunoSEQ multiplex PCR assay. TCRdb's version of the immuneACCESS table is confined to in-frame rearrangements and falls short of the full clone set. An unresolved V gene accounts for under half of the shortfall where checked; the remainder is of unknown origin. In this sample the table shows about 54,000 clones, 95% to 97% of which occur a single time. Approximately 1.9% of the sample is held by the ten biggest clonotypes. From the cysteine through the phenylalanine, the CDR3 covers 14 amino acids. The entry retains the CDR3 DNA only, 42 bases that are in frame from base 1. CDR1 and CDR2, looked up from the germline V gene, are KGHSH and LQKENI. The junction shows trimming of 2 bases on V and 4 bases on J, plus 11 bases between the germline ends.

This chain is built from TRBV18 and TRBJ1-1; a weak D assignment points to TRBD1 (5 bases agree). This receptor was identified in a woman aged 30 to 39 in good health. Sequencing was done on a sample of blood. The CDR3 sequence is CASSPIDGGTEAFF. In nucleotides, the sequence is TGTGCCAGCTCACCAATTGACGGGGGCACTGAAGCTTTCTTT.